The following is a T cell receptor (beta chain) sequence with its context. The antigen it binds to is not known. No per-base quality is available; no much larger clone lies one base away. This record belongs to a study of T cell responses to AZD1222 COVID-19 vaccine (dated by TCRdb to 2020 to 2022). Regarding the complete study: AZD1222 recipients given second doses at about 4 weeks or at about 12 weeks were pooled, since spike-specific TCR depth and breadth were not found to differ between the two schedules. A total of 230 to 250 trial participants underwent TCR sequencing, of whom more than 200 had received two doses of AZD1222 and about 25 had received two doses of the MenACWY control vaccine. Enrollment into the trials was organized by age into subgroups of 18-55, 56-69 and 70-plus years, and those subgroups contained roughly 160, 29 and 62 TCR-sequenced participants, respectively. The research as a whole found: The 56-69-year group was small, and its depth increase did not reach significance, likely because of low power. Only five to seven AZD1222 recipients were SARS-CoV-2 seropositive at baseline, limiting conclusions about previously exposed vaccinees. Spike-specific TCR breadth and depth rose significantly after two AZD1222 doses compared with day 0 and with MenACWY recipients. Participants were mostly white British and included more females than males, and it was suggested by the authors that clonal diversity may have been underestimated. Because no day 14 peak-response samples were available, the repertoires could be characterized only after the peak T cell response. Nearly half of unique spike-specific TCRs reportedly recognized epitopes outside regions mutated in the B.1.351 and B.1.1.7 variants. The vaccine-associated CD4 TCRs covered the entire spike protein, and the dominant responses fell in regions 160-218 and 743-854.

Taken with the paper, the label for time point translates to: baseline before first vaccination. Samples from vaccinated people were obtained from the UK trials COV001 and COV002, which included a single-blind randomized controlled phase 2/3 trial of AZD1222 (ChAdOx1 nCoV-19) in healthy adults. Trial participant PBMC samples were collected at day 0 and day 28 after the second dose for TCRbeta chain sequencing. The CDR3 regions of human TCRbeta chains were subjected to immunosequencing. The paper's data handling went like this. TCRs in the repertoires were matched against a reference library of SARS-CoV-2-specific TCRs that had been generated with the MIRA antigen-specificity platform. Breadth was defined as the fraction of unique TCRs that were SARS-CoV-2-associated, and depth was defined as the fraction of total T cells that were SARS-CoV-2-associated. Using the MIRA data, each spike-specific TCR was mapped to the spike region that the TCR reacts to and placed in a CD4 or CD8 class. Log10-transformed breadth and depth values were compared by one-way ANOVA with Sidak's multiple comparisons tests. Entries here come from immuneACCESS through TCRdb and include only in-frame sequences with V and J called. Some clones fail to appear in such tables; in the studies checked, an unresolved V gene covers under half of the shortfall, and the cause of the remainder is unknown. That table furnishes V, J and clone size, whereas the DNA furnished D and trimming. In all, the sample holds approximately 150,000 clones, and around 90% of those were seen once. The top ten clonotypes cover 4.4% of the sample.

Based on the germline V gene (reference sequence), the CDR1 and CDR2 sequences are GTSNPN and SVGIG. The CDR3 runs 13 amino acids, cysteine and phenylalanine included. Only the CDR3 DNA is retained, 39 bases long and in frame from the first base. Trimming takes 4 bases from V and 1 base from J, and the germline ends sit 10 bases apart. The chain employs TRBV30 and TRBJ1-1; TRBD1 is perhaps the D gene, given 5 matching bases. The specimen was peripheral blood, collected on day 0 of AZD1222 vaccination. The clonotype comes from an adult in good health. Here the CDR3 is given as CAWMRDRNTEAFF. In nucleotides, the sequence is TGTGCCTGGATGCGGGACCGGAACACTGAAGCTTTCTTT.